The rows below give T cell receptor beta chains drawn from one sample of a study of blood T cell repertoires in COVID-19. Data came from immunoSEQ multiplex PCR; TCRdb stores just in-frame clones and leaves some out. The data contain approximately 250,000 clones, approximately 90% of them seen just once; the ten biggest clones take up less than 4%. Material for sequencing was peripheral blood. The origin of the receptors is a man aged 18 to 30 with active or convalescent COVID-19. CDR3s include the opening cysteine and the closing phenylalanine or tryptophan. A D gene is named only where the DNA matches it firmly. The size entry is marked missing in some rows and otherwise reads once, few, many or a size class.

V	D	size	J	DNA	CDR3
TRBV9	TRBD2	NA	TRBJ2-1	TGTGCCAGCAGCTATTCTAGCGGGAGGGCCCCTGAGCAGTTCTTC	CASSYSSGRAPEQFF
TRBV14	NA	NA	TRBJ2-3	TGTGCCAGCAGCCAAGTTGCGGGGCTGAGGACAGATACGCAGTATTTT	CASSQVAGLRTDTQYF
TRBV4-1	NA	NA	TRBJ1-1	TGCGCCAGCAGCCAAGAAGTGGGAGTTAACACTGAAGCTTTCTTT	CASSQEVGVNTEAFF
TRBV5-8	NA	NA	TRBJ2-1	TGTGCCAGCGGGCGGGGAGGTGGGTACAATGAGCAGTTCTTC	CASGRGGGYNEQFF
TRBV2	NA	NA	TRBJ1-5	TGTGCCAGCAGTGAATCGGGGGTGAGCAATCAGCCCCAGCATTTT	CASSESGVSNQPQHF
TRBV24-1	NA	NA	TRBJ2-2	TGTGCCGTTCAGGGGGGACAGTCGAACACCGGGGAGCTGTTTTTT	CAVQGGQSNTGELFF
TRBV11-3	TRBD2	NA	TRBJ2-7	TGTGCCAGCAGCCAGACTAGCGGCGAGCAGTACTTC	CASSQTSGEQYF
TRBV28	TRBD1	NA	TRBJ1-6	TGTGCCAGCAGTTCCTACCCGGGACAGGGAGTATCCGCAAATTCACCCCTCCACTTT	CASSSYPGQGVSANSPLHF
TRBV5-4	TRBD2	NA	TRBJ2-7	TGTGCCAGCAGCTTCGGGGGGGTTACCGCCTACGAGCAGTACTTC	CASSFGGVTAYEQYF
TRBV6-4	TRBD1	NA	TRBJ2-7	TGTGCCAGCAGTTTGACAGGGGACGAATTCCCAAAAACCAACGAGCAGTACTTC	CASSLTGDEFPKTNEQYF
TRBV28	NA	NA	TRBJ1-4	TGTACCAGCAGCCCTAAATTTTCCAAACTGTTTTTT	CTSSPKFSKLFF
TRBV27	TRBD2	NA	TRBJ2-4	TGTGCCAGCAGTTTATCTCTTCGAGGGAGGGGCAAAAACATTCAGTACTTC	CASSLSLRGRGKNIQYF
TRBV19	TRBD1	NA	TRBJ1-2	TGTGCCAGTAGTATAGGCGATAGGACAGGGGGAGCTTATGGCTACACCTTC	CASSIGDRTGGAYGYTF
TRBV18	TRBD1	NA	TRBJ1-3	TGTGCCAGCTCACCTGTCGACAGGGGGCTCGGAAACACCATATATTTT	CASSPVDRGLGNTIYF
TRBV24-1	NA	NA	TRBJ1-2	TGTGCCACCAGTGAAAACCGGGGCTACACCTTC	CATSENRGYTF
TRBV6-1	NA	NA	TRBJ2-5	TGTGCCAGCAGTGCCCTCCCCACAAGTCGGAGGCAAGAGACCCAGTACTTC	CASSALPTSRRQETQYF
TRBV5-1	NA	NA	TRBJ1-4	TGCGCCAGCAGCTTCGGACAGCGTGGAAATGAAAAACTGTTTTTT	CASSFGQRGNEKLFF
TRBV7-9	TRBD1	NA	TRBJ2-1	TGTGCCAGCAGCTTAGGCCAAGTCCCCGGGACAGGGACTGAGCAGTTCTTC	CASSLGQVPGTGTEQFF
TRBV15	NA	NA	TRBJ1-4	TGTGCCACCAGCAGAGAATCAGGCGAAAAACTGTTTTTT	CATSRESGEKLFF
TRBV7-9	TRBD2	NA	TRBJ2-2	TGTGCCAGCAGCTTCTCCACTAGCGGGAACGGGGAGCTGTTTTTT	CASSFSTSGNGELFF
TRBV3-1/TRBV3-2	TRBD2	NA	TRBJ2-7	TGTGCCAGCACCCCACGAGGCGGGAGCTTCTACGAGCAGTACTTC	CASTPRGGSFYEQYF
TRBV7-2	TRBD2	once	TRBJ2-1	TGTGCCAGCAGTCTCCTATTAGCGGGAGGGTTCCCCTACAATGAGCAGTTCTTC	CASSLLLAGGFPYNEQFF